The clone carrying this T cell receptor beta chain showed up just a few times. Time point denoted: newly diagnosed GD, antithyroid drugs for less than 3 months. After RNA was extracted from PBMCs, the TCR library was made from it. This CDR3 region has 10 residues. V shed 5 bases and J shed 8 bases, with 3 bases lying between them. Looked up from germline, CDR1 is MNHNS and CDR2 is SASEGT. This specimen belongs to a study of regulatory T cells in long-lasting Graves disease. CDR3-region Arm-PCR and iRepertoire HTBI primers produced the TCR beta libraries. TCRdb ran MiXCR on the multiplex PCR reads and lists one entry per CDR3 protein. In the table there are under 450,000 distinct CDR3 sequences, 15% to 20% of which are singletons. The sample was also linked to a second study, of T cells in Graves' hyperthyroidism and ophthalmopathy. From that report: Initially, a first-round RT-PCR of the TCR CDR3 employed the HTBI primer set. Blood held most thyroid clonotypes expanded above 0.001 frequency.

The sequence came from a woman aged 18-29 years with Graves disease. The rearrangement uses TRBV6-1 and TRBJ1-4; D is undetermined. This specimen consisted of peripheral blood mononuclear cells (PBMCs), obtained at new diagnosis, from a patient treated with antithyroid drugs. As DNA, the CDR3 is TGTGCCAGCAGTCGGGAAAAACTGTTTTTT. Translated: CASSREKLFF.